This T cell receptor beta chain was documented in a study of molecular identifiers for immune sequencing clone quantification (dated by TCRdb to between 2017 and 2018). Regarding the study in general: For a replicate experiment, RNA from around 20,000 or 100,000 naive CD8 T cells was divided into five aliquots, of which four were sequenced. The study was a methods study using CD8 T cells to benchmark molecular-identifier clustering-based TCR repertoire sequencing (MIDCIRS) and TCR RNA copy counting.

Naive CD8 T cell libraries were made from 20,000 to 1,000,000 sorted cells using 10%, 30% or 50% of purified RNA. Naive CD8 T cells were FACS-sorted as CD8+CD4-CCR7+CD45RA+ on a BD FACSAria II into RLT Plus buffer. To test detection sensitivity, Jurkat RNA equivalent to more than 8 TCR copies was spiked into samples of about 18,000-1,000,000 naive CD8 T cells. Enrichment of CD8 T cells was performed with RosetteSep CD8+ T Cell Enrichment Cocktail and Ficoll-Paque, after which ACK red cell lysis was carried out. The library was obtained by PCR. Instrument used: NextSeq 500. Preparation of bulk TCR libraries followed a previously described approach, with the TCR primers listed in Table S5. Total RNA was purified with the Qiagen AllPrep DNA/RNA kit. Before analysis, reads from multiple sequencing runs of the same library were pooled. The source study handled its data this way. Reads were retained only if the reads had an exact TCR constant sequence, and the retained reads were trimmed to 150 nt and grouped according to their 12-nt molecular barcodes. Reads inside each barcode group were sub-clustered using a 15% Levenshtein threshold, and a quality-weighted consensus sequence was constructed for each RNA molecule. Non-functional sequences were filtered out, along with any lower-count sequence sitting one edit away from another sequence. Barcode sub-clusters with fewer than 20% of the maximum read count were removed, based on fitting two negative binomial distributions. The raw public data were reprocessed by TCRdb itself: fastp quality trimming at Q25, MiXCR clonotype calling, in-frame beta chains only. CDR3 protein duplicates are merged, each entry listing the most common genes and DNA. These V and J calls originate from TCRdb's pipeline instead of the authors' own analysis. The sample includes under 800,000 distinct CDR3 sequences, with roughly 27% observed a single time. The top ten clonotypes cover around 0.78% of the sample.

V is cut back by 4 bases and J by 3 bases, with 8 bases in the junction unmatched. Via the germline V gene (reference sequence), CDR1 is PRHDT and CDR2 FYEKMQ. Taken from cysteine to phenylalanine, the CDR3 has 16 residues. Left in the record is the CDR3 DNA by itself, 48 bases read in frame from the first base. This clonotype was seen many times. Its antigen is not yet known. No quality values exist for individual bases; no much larger clone is one base distant. Points the paper makes about the study in general: Spiked-in Jurkat TCR RNA (10 copies' worth), which is not part of the donor repertoire, was contained in the naive libraries. When barcode sub-clustering was left out, chimeric consensus sequences inflated TCR diversity, with chimeras reaching as high as 47%. Modeling indicated around 2.7 TCR RNA copies recovered per cell, compared with around 10 by digital PCR, which implies a capture efficiency of 25% to 35%. Spiked-in Jurkat TCR RNA equivalent to a single cell was reported to be detectable even among approximately 1 million naive CD8 T cells. Identical TCR molecules sharing a barcode could cause highly expanded clone sizes to be underestimated. Clones above 20 RNA copies held over 99% of molecules in CMV-specific effector cells but under 1% in naive cells.

The sequence came from a human donor in good health. Some libraries in this study had Jurkat cell RNA spiked in. The chain is assembled from TRBV13 and TRBJ2-1, with 8 bases in between that match TRBD2. The specimen sequenced was naive CD8+ T cells from blood, with Jurkat cell RNA spiked in. The label giving this sample's cell subset or site can be read as: FACS-sorted CD8+CD4-CCR7+CD45RA+ naive T cells. This receptor carries the CDR3 CASSSLAGTLYNEQFF. The DNA is TGTGCCAGCAGCTCATTAGCGGGAACCCTCTACAATGAGCAGTTCTTC.